The clone carrying this TCR beta chain was detected ten times or more. As yet, its antigen is unknown. The sample is drawn from a study of CD8 T cells in ankylosing spondylitis. Study-level results: There was a TCR beta motif, made of fewer than 10 highly homologous variants, that appeared characteristic of ankylosing spondylitis blood. Peripheral blood samples showed relatively rare disease-linked clones, and these clones were CD8+.

In germline, CDR1 is SGHRS, CDR2 YFSETQ. CDR3 size: 13 residues. The V segment lost 7 bases and the J segment 6 bases; nucleotides outside the gene matches: 7. One entry per CDR3 protein, called by TCRdb with MiXCR from the 5' RACE reads. The sample has about 540,000 distinct CDR3 sequences, over 9.5% seen once. The rearrangement joins TRBV5-1 to TRBJ2-1; TRBD2 matches 7 bases. The specimen sequenced was blood, either unsorted or a sorted T cell fraction (not recorded which). The source is a male donor with ankylosing spondylitis. In DNA, the CDR3 is TGCGCCAGCGGCGCGGGAGAACGCAATGAGCAGTTCTTC. Its translation is CASGAGERNEQFF.